This note documents a single T cell receptor (beta chain) sequence. The antigen is not known. The authors ran the assay at deep level. The genomic DNA of each subset was split evenly across several immunoSEQ plates. This table comes from immunoSEQ multiplex PCR, and its TCRdb copy is limited to in-frame clones, with some not included. The table shows roughly 2.1 million clones, with 85% to 95% occurring only once. This CDR3 has 12 amino acids. V was clipped by 0 bases and J by 9 bases, with 8 bases between them. Germline CDR1 SGHNT, CDR2 YYREEE (reference sequence). The source of the sample is a study of shared clonotypes between healthy human individuals. General study findings and limits: The study's rarefaction showed incomplete sorted-subset sequencing despite large depth.

CD45RO-negative CD8 cells positively selected for CCR7 made up the naive population, which excluded terminally differentiated effector memory CD45RA+ cells. What was sequenced was naive CD8+ T cells from PBMCs. The TCR originated in a man younger than 35 in good health. Some clones in this sample may be carry-over from other donors' samples. V usage is TRBV5-4 and J usage is TRBJ2-3; D call uncertain. The CDR3 DNA follows: TGTGCCAGCAGCTTGGTAGGGCACACGCAGTATTTT. This translates into CASSLVGHTQYF.